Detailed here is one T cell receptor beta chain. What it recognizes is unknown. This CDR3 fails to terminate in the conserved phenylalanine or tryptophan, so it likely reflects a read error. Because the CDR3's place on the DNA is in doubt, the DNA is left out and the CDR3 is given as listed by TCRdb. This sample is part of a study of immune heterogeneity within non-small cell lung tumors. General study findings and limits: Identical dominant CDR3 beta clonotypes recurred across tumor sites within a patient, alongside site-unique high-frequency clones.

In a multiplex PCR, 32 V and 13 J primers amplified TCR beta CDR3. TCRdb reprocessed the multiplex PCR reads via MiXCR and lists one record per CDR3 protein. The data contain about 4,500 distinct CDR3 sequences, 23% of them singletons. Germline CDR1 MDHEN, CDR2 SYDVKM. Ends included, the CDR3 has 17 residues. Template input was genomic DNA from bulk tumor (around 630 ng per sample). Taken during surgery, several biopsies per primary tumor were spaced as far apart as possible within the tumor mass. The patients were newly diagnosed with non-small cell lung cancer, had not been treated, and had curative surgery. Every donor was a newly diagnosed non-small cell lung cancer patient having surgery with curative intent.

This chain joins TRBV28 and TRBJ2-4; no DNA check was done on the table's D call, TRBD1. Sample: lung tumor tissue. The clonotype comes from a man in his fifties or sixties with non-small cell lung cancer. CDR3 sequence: CASRADRASSREQYFGP.